Listed here are 31 T cell receptor beta chains from one sample, sequenced in a study of monozygotic twins with inflammatory bowel disease. No DNA is given; TCRdb re-called the 5' RACE reads and lists each CDR3 protein once. The sample's table shows some 200,000 distinct CDR3 sequences. Sequenced: blood. The receptors shown here come from a human donor with ulcerative colitis or Crohn's disease, or a healthy co-twin of an affected twin (not recorded which).

CDR3 in amino acids: CAISDPGGEQYF. The V and J genes are TRBV10-3 and TRBJ2-7; checking the TCRdb D call of TRBD1 is not possible without DNA. The V gene's germline CDR1 is ENHRY and CDR2 SYGVKD. The CDR3 extends over 12 amino acids.

The chain employs TRBV12-3 or TRBV12-4 and TRBJ1-1. The CDR3 is 12 residues long. Here the CDR3 reads CAYRALQTEAFF.

CDR3 residues: CASSNYRGNEQFF. The chain is built from TRBV5-1 and TRBJ2-1; TCRdb names TRBD1, which stays unverified in the absence of DNA. The CDR3 runs to 13 residues. Germline assignment: CDR1 SGHRS and CDR2 YFSETQ.

The chain links TRBV6-1 to TRBJ2-7; TCRdb gives TRBD2 as the D gene, but with no DNA this cannot be confirmed. Germline CDR1 reads MNHNS; CDR2 reads SASEGT. The CDR3 extends over 15 amino acids. The CDR3 protein is CASGPGTSGGLEQYF.

This CDR3 is CATGSITGELFF. The chain uses TRBV6-5 and TRBJ2-2. The CDR3 covers 12 residues. Germline-derived CDR1 and CDR2 are MNHEY and SVGAGI.

The chain uses TRBV5-1 and TRBJ1-2; the TRBD1 assignment by TCRdb is unverifiable without DNA. From germline, CDR1 is SGHRS and CDR2 YFSETQ. The length of the CDR3 is 15 residues. CDR3: CASSKGQKDNYGYTF. The variable domain in full, with the rest retrieved from reference TRBV5-1 and TRBJ1-2, is KAGVTQTPRYLIKTRGQQVTLSCSPISGHRSVSWYQQTPGQGLQFLFEYFSETQRNKGNFPGRFSGRQFSNSRSEMNVSTLELGDSALYLCASSKGQKDNYGYTFGSGTRLTVV.

The rearrangement links TRBV6-5 to TRBJ1-2. This CDR3 comprises 12 residues. Germline-derived CDR1 and CDR2 are MNHEY and SVGAGI. CDR3 sequence reads: CASSLSGGNYTF.

The V gene is TRBV7-3, the J gene TRBJ2-1; lacking DNA, the TRBD2 call made by TCRdb goes unchecked. Germline CDR1 is SGHTA and CDR2 is FQGTGA. CDR3 length: 15 amino acids. Here the CDR3 reads CASSPVTARGAEQFF.

This chain's CDR3 is CAISGTFSGANVLTF. The chain combines TRBV10-3 with TRBJ2-6; TCRdb's D gene call, TRBD2, goes unchecked for lack of DNA. Germline V gives CDR1 ENHRY, CDR2 SYGVKD. The CDR3 runs 15 residues.

This chain links TRBV7-2 with TRBJ2-3; TCRdb's D call of TRBD1 is untestable without DNA. Germline loops: CDR1 SGHTA, CDR2 FQGNSA. This CDR3 comprises 16 residues. CDR3 amino acids: CASSSTGTGIGDTQYF. Full variable domain (rest looked up from reference TRBV7-2 and TRBJ2-3): GAGVSQSPSNKVTEKGKDVELRCDPISGHTALYWYRQSLGQGLEFLIYFQGNSAPDKSGLPSDRFSAERTGGSVSTLTIQRTQQEDSAVYLCASSSTGTGIGDTQYFGPGTRLTVL.

This clonotype shows up as medium-sized by frequency. J is TRBJ2-3 and V is TRBV5-1. There are 12 residues in the CDR3. The germline CDR1 and CDR2 sequences are SGHRS and YFSETQ. The CDR3: CASSSPADTQYF. The full variable domain, in which reference TRBV5-1 and TRBJ2-3 provide the parts outside the CDR3, is KAGVTQTPRYLIKTRGQQVTLSCSPISGHRSVSWYQQTPGQGLQFLFEYFSETQRNKGNFPGRFSGRQFSNSRSEMNVSTLELGDSALYLCASSSPADTQYFGPGTRLTVL.

The genes are TRBV7-6 and TRBJ2-7; TCRdb's assignment of TRBD1 cannot be checked, as there is no DNA. Per the germline V gene, CDR1 is SGHVS and CDR2 is FNYEAQ. The CDR3 is 15 residues long. Here the CDR3 reads CASSLKGVGGYEQYF.

CDR3 loop: CASSPTQSWRNTEAFF. The V and J genes are TRBV5-4 and TRBJ1-1. The length of the CDR3 is 16 residues. The germline V gene has CDR1 SGHNT and CDR2 YYREEE (reference sequence).

The gene calls are TRBV20-1 and TRBJ2-1; TCRdb's D call of TRBD1 is untestable without DNA. The CDR3 is made up of 16 amino acids. Germline assignment: CDR1 DFQATT and CDR2 SNEGSKA (reference sequence). The CDR3 sequence: CSARDLPGGGYNEQFF.

The genes are TRBV12-3 or TRBV12-4 and TRBJ2-7. This CDR3 is built from 13 residues. The CDR3 loop is CASALVGSYEQYF.

The CDR3 spells CASSLGYVWGKLQSNEQFF. The chain recombines TRBV27 with TRBJ2-1; TCRdb designates TRBD1, a call that cannot be tested without DNA. This CDR3 spans 19 amino acids. Germline loops: CDR1 MNHEY, CDR2 SMNVEV (reference sequence).

The genes are TRBV7-8 and TRBJ2-2; TCRdb picks TRBD1, but there is no DNA to check that call. Per germline, CDR1 SGHVS and CDR2 FQNEAQ. This CDR3 region has 16 residues. This CDR3 is CASSLRGSRVAGELFF.

V gene TRBV6-1 combines with J gene TRBJ1-6; the D call from TCRdb, TRBD1, cannot be confirmed without DNA. Germline CDR1 is MNHNS and CDR2 is SASEGT. This CDR3 has 15 residues. The CDR3 reads CASSTPGQGNSPLHF.

The chain is built from TRBV9 and TRBJ1-1; with no DNA, the TCRdb D assignment of TRBD1 cannot be verified. The CDR3 has 16 amino acids. Germline CDR1 reads SGDLS; CDR2 reads YYNGEE. The CDR3 reads CASSVGRGPKNTEAFF.

J is TRBJ1-1 and V is TRBV12-3 or TRBV12-4. This CDR3 comprises 12 residues. CDR3 sequence: CASSLRSTEAFF.

The gene calls are TRBV10-3 and TRBJ2-3; TCRdb returns TRBD1, unconfirmable since there is no DNA. The CDR3 loop spans 15 amino acids. Germline-derived CDR1 and CDR2 are ENHRY and SYGVKD. CDR3 residues: CAITGQGAGTDTQYF.

The chain employs TRBV7-9 and TRBJ1-6. The CDR3 has 14 residues. Germline loops: CDR1 SEHNR, CDR2 FQNEAQ (reference sequence). CDR3 amino acids: CASSFASVHSPLHF.

The V and J genes are TRBV11-3 and TRBJ2-2; TCRdb gives TRBD1 as the D gene, but with no DNA this cannot be confirmed. Germline CDR1 is SGHNT and CDR2 is YENEEA. The CDR3 is 15 residues long. The CDR3 is CASSRGAVGTGELFF.

The chain recombines TRBV12-3 or TRBV12-4 with TRBJ1-1. The CDR3 spans 15 residues. CDR3 protein: CASSPPAGERTEAFF.

Here the CDR3 reads CASSVVSGGTDTQYF. The chain uses TRBV9 and TRBJ2-3; TCRdb designates TRBD2, a call that cannot be tested without DNA. The CDR3 has 15 amino acids. The germline V gene encodes CDR1 SGDLS and CDR2 YYNGEE. Together with reference TRBV9 and TRBJ2-3, the CDR3 gives the full variable domain: DSGVTQTPKHLITATGQRVTLRCSPRSGDLSVYWYQQSLDQGLQFLIQYYNGEERAKGNILERFSAQQFPDLHSELNLSSLELGDSALYFCASSVVSGGTDTQYFGPGTRLTVL.

The chain employs TRBV19 and TRBJ1-2; TCRdb calls TRBD1, which cannot be checked without DNA. The CDR3 contains 14 residues. The germline V gene has CDR1 LNHDA and CDR2 SQIVND (reference sequence). This CDR3 reads CASSIGRGPYGYTF.

V is TRBV5-1 and J is TRBJ1-2; TCRdb calls TRBD1, which cannot be checked without DNA. CDR1 SGHRS and CDR2 YFSETQ come from the germline V gene. This CDR3 has 15 residues. The CDR3: CASSFSTGGFYGYTF.

This chain uses TRBV12-3 or TRBV12-4 with TRBJ2-1; TCRdb proposes TRBD1, but this gene call is untestable without DNA. This CDR3 comprises 16 residues. CDR3: CASSLVRDSSYNEQFF.

The CDR3 protein is CSAQTGTSGYEQYF. This chain uses TRBV20-1 with TRBJ2-7; TCRdb names TRBD2, which stays unverified in the absence of DNA. CDR1 and CDR2 (germline): DFQATT, SNEGSKA (reference sequence). The CDR3 is 14 amino acids.

This CDR3 reads CATASIAGGQETQYF. J is TRBJ2-5 and V is TRBV6-1; TCRdb lists TRBD2, though no DNA is available to test this call. The CDR3 consists of 15 residues. The germline V gene encodes CDR1 MNHNS and CDR2 SASEGT.

This chain links TRBV9 with TRBJ2-2; TCRdb calls TRBD2, which cannot be checked without DNA. The CDR3 runs 14 residues. From germline, CDR1 is SGDLS and CDR2 YYNGEE. The CDR3 sequence: CASSVGASQGELFF. The full variable domain, in which reference TRBV9 and TRBJ2-2 provide the parts outside the CDR3, is DSGVTQTPKHLITATGQRVTLRCSPRSGDLSVYWYQQSLDQGLQFLIQYYNGEERAKGNILERFSAQQFPDLHSELNLSSLELGDSALYFCASSVGASQGELFFGEGSRLTVL.